Sequencing of this TCR beta chain was carried out in a study of cytomegalovirus exposure and HLA in healthy donors. Worth noting for this clone: Antigen: not known.

The CDR3 is made up of 12 amino acids. Trimming cost V 4 bases and J 6 bases; bases outside gene matches: 3. Germline CDR1 and CDR2: SGHDT and YYEEEE. Study-level findings and limits: As a later analysis revealed, the rate of TCR association differed by HLA locus, with DRB1 most and HLA-C fewest. A later analysis linked a missense DCLRE1C variant to TCR beta V- and J-gene trimming. Fewer N-insertions than the roughly 630-donor mean were reportedly shown by an Asian-associated ancestry cluster in a later analysis.

In the PCR, 60 Vbeta and 13 Jbeta primers were used. Data came from immunoSEQ multiplex PCR; TCRdb stores just in-frame clones and leaves some out. The sample yields about 150,000 clones, about four fifths seen once. V is TRBV5-6 and J is TRBJ2-7; TRBD2 agrees at 8 bases. Sequencing input: PBMCs. The TCR was taken from a boy aged 2 to 10 in good health and CMV-seronegative. The CDR3 coding sequence is TGTGCCAGCAGCGTCGGGGGGGGCGAGCAGTACTTC. Its translation is CASSVGGGEQYF.